This TCR beta chain was found in a study of prognosis after radiotherapy for stage I lung cancer. Across the study: Squamous cell carcinoma tumors occurred in 6 to 8 patients, adenocarcinoma in under 15. Study-level points and caveats: Gene usage, both TRBV and TRBJ, reportedly differed between patients with metastases and patients without them.

This CDR3 spans 17 amino acids. CDR1 is LNHDA and CDR2 is SQIVND in the germline V gene (reference sequence). Starting from genomic DNA, TCR beta CDR3 was amplified through two-round multiplex PCR. Each TRBV and TRBJ gene had its own primer in the first PCR round. From the multiplex PCR reads, TCRdb called clonotypes with MiXCR, one entry per CDR3 protein. The sample holds 14,000 or so distinct CDR3 sequences, approximately 30% seen once. A note on this clonotype: Antigen: not known. The junction departs from the called germline gene at one end, perhaps through a read error.

Two time points each involved a draw of 4.5 to 6 milliliters of peripheral blood. The V and J genes are TRBV19 and TRBJ2-7, with TRBD1 matching 7 bases. The TCR sequence derives from a donor over 45 with non-small cell lung cancer. The input for sequencing was PBMCs, taken before or after stereotactic body radiation therapy (not recorded which). The CDR3 protein is CASSIEHRTGSSYKQYF. CDR3 sequence (DNA): TGTGCCAGTAGTATAGAACATCGGACAGGAAGCTCCTACAAGCAGTACTTC.